This TCR beta chain was identified during a study of blood T cell repertoires in COVID-19. Original handling: It was from reference gene primer amplification that nucleated cell counts were estimated. Only in-frame clones appear in the TCRdb table, and some are missing; sequencing was by immunoSEQ multiplex PCR. From that table come the V and J calls and clone size; the DNA was used to work out D and trimming. The sample yields 200,000 to 250,000 clones, approximately 83% seen once. CDR3 length: 14 residues. Germline V gene lookup returns CDR1 SGHRS and CDR2 YFSETQ. V gave up 4 bases and J gave up 8 bases, with 18 bases separating them.

Sequenced: peripheral blood. The J gene is TRBJ1-2, the V gene TRBV5-1; D might be TRBD1 (6 bases). This receptor was taken from a woman aged 30 to 39 who had recovered from COVID-19. The CDR3 bases are TGCGCCAGCAGCCCCAACGGGGAGGGGGAAGGCTACACCTTC. It translates to CASSPNGEGEGYTF.